One and the same sample provided the 21 T cell receptor beta chains below, sequenced in a study of shared clonotypes between healthy human individuals (dated by TCRdb to about 2020). Libraries were constructed by the immunoSEQ multiplex PCR assay. TCRdb carries this immuneACCESS record with in-frame sequences only. Its versions omit some clonotypes, under half of them owing to an unresolved V gene in the studies checked, with the rest unexplained. Within this sample are approximately 2.3 million clones, with over 85% of them counted one time only. Together, the top ten hold about 0.37% of the sample. The sample was naive CD4+ T cells from PBMCs. The cell subset or site label, read with the paper, signifies: CD45RA+ positively selected. These receptors originate from a man younger than 35 in good health. Some clones in this sample may be carry-over from other donors' samples.

The CDR3 reads CASSSDRATGELFF. DNA of the CDR3: TGTGCCAGCAGCTCCGACAGGGCAACCGGGGAGCTGTTTTTT. The V call is TRBV7-2, the J call TRBJ2-2; 7 bases match TRBD1. The CDR3 is 14 amino acids. The ends lost 4 bases at V and 5 bases at J; junction bases unmatched: 4. CDR1 is SGHTA, CDR2 FQGNSA, per germline.

This chain joins TRBV5-5 and TRBJ2-7; maybe TRBD2 (6 bases). This CDR3 contains 16 residues. V lost 3 bases to trimming and J lost 5 bases, with 21 bases between them. Germline-derived CDR1 and CDR2 are SGHKS and YYEKEE (reference sequence). CDR3 bases: TGTGCCAGCAGCTCGCGAGGGGAGGCTCTTTCCAACGAGCAGTACTTC. Its protein product is CASSSRGEALSNEQYF.

The chain employs TRBV11-1 and TRBJ1-1; 8 bases align to TRBD1. V was clipped by 1 base and J by 4 bases; unmatched bases: 14. This CDR3 comprises 18 residues. Germline V gives CDR1 SGHAT, CDR2 FQDESV (reference sequence). CDR3 amino acids: CASSLDPSKDRVVTEAFF. The CDR3 DNA sequence: TGTGCCAGCAGCTTAGACCCTTCTAAGGACAGGGTCGTCACTGAAGCTTTCTTT. Full variable domain (remainder filled in from reference TRBV11-1 and TRBJ1-1): EAEVAQSPRYKITEKSQAVAFWCDPISGHATLYWYRQILGQGPELLVQFQDESVVDDSQLPKDRFSAERLKGVDSTLKIQPAELGDSAMYLCASSLDPSKDRVVTEAFFGQGTRLTVV.

This clone was counted between two and nine times. Other DNA sequences from this sample encode an identical CDR3 as well. The rearrangement joins TRBV7-2 to TRBJ2-1; no definite D call. V was shortened by 1 base and J by 6 bases, with 4 bases between the two germline ends. Germline-derived CDR1 and CDR2 are SGHTA and FQGNSA. The CDR3 spans 12 residues. DNA for the CDR3: TGTGCCAGCAGCTTAGTGGGCAATGAGCAGTTCTTC. Protein sequence: CASSLVGNEQFF.

The V and J genes are TRBV5-1 and TRBJ2-3, with 15 bases that match TRBD2. Trimming took 4 bases from V and 1 from J; bases not matched to a gene: 7. Germline V lookup: CDR1 SGHRS, CDR2 YFSETQ. This CDR3 is 18 amino acids long. CDR3 sequence reads: CASSPGTSGRRGTDTQYF. CDR3 in DNA: TGCGCCAGCAGCCCCGGGACTAGCGGGAGGAGGGGCACAGATACGCAGTATTTT.

Comments on this clone: The sample has other DNA sequences that encode this CDR3 too. The V and J genes are TRBV5-1 and TRBJ2-5, with D perhaps being TRBD1 or TRBD2 (5 bases each). Germline lookup yields CDR1 SGHRS and CDR2 YFSETQ. CDR3 length: 15 residues. Trimming shortened V by 0 bases and J by 3 bases, and 12 bases separated the two germline ends. CDR3 bases: TGCGCCAGCAGCTTGGCGGCAGGGAGCGAAGAGACCCAGTACTTC. Translating it yields CASSLAAGSEETQYF.

V is TRBV7-2 and J is TRBJ2-7; 10 bases agree with TRBD1. CDR3 length: 15 residues. Germline V gene sequence: CDR1 SGHTA, CDR2 FQGNSA. J was trimmed by 0 bases and V by 7 bases; bases with no gene match: 6. CDR3 region: CASTQGTGVSYEQYF. In DNA form, the CDR3 reads TGTGCCAGCACCCAAGGGACAGGGGTCTCCTACGAGCAGTACTTC. Full variable domain (missing parts from reference TRBV7-2 and TRBJ2-7): GAGVSQSPSNKVTEKGKDVELRCDPISGHTALYWYRQSLGQGLEFLIYFQGNSAPDKSGLPSDRFSAERTGGSVSTLTIQRTQQEDSAVYLCASTQGTGVSYEQYFGPGTRLTVT.

The count of this clone is one. The genes are TRBV5-7 and TRBJ2-7; 10 nucleotides align to TRBD1. TRBV5-7 is assigned to the ORF class and has an uncertain function. The length of the CDR3 is 19 residues. V dropped 4 bases and J dropped 6; count of bases not matched to a gene: 22. Written as DNA, the CDR3 is TGTGCCAGCAGCCACATACGTTTAGGCCAGAGACAGGGGGCAGTCGAGCAGTACTTC. This sequence encodes CASSHIRLGQRQGAVEQYF.

In regard to this clone: One end of the junction varies from germline; a read error may be responsible. The J gene is TRBJ2-1, the V gene TRBV7-3; perhaps TRBD2 as D (6 bases). Looked up from germline, CDR1 is SGHTA and CDR2 is FQGTGA. This CDR3 has 12 amino acids. CDR3 region: CASSGGTPPVLF. The CDR3 coding sequence is TGTGCCAGCAGCGGGGGGACTCCTCCAGTCCTCTTC.

A remark on this clone: Other nucleotide sequences from this sample produce the same CDR3. The chain couples TRBV29-1 to TRBJ2-5, with 7 positions matching TRBD1. The CDR3 is 12 amino acids. The V gene's germline CDR1 is SQVTM and CDR2 ANQGSEA. Germline trimming cut 7 bases from V and 1 base from J; bases unmatched to any gene: 3. The CDR3 loop is CSARQGQETQYF. The CDR3 DNA sequence: TGCAGCGCACGACAGGGCCAAGAGACCCAGTACTTC.

This clone was counted a single time. This sequence joins TRBV4-1 and TRBJ2-7, with 10 bases matching TRBD1. Germline V lookup: CDR1 MGHRA, CDR2 YSYEKL. The CDR3 runs 14 residues. V gave up 1 base and J gave up 6 bases; unmatched junction bases: 3. The CDR3 DNA reads as TGCGCCAGCAGCCAAGCCGGGACAGGGGCCGAGCAGTACTTC. Translation gives CASSQAGTGAEQYF.

The chain recombines TRBV29-1 with TRBJ2-5, with D unclear. Trimming cost V 5 bases and J 1 base, with 11 bases left between them. There are 13 residues in the CDR3. Germline CDR1 is SQVTM and CDR2 is ANQGSEA. As DNA, the CDR3 is TGCAGCGTTTTATGGCGGTTCCAAGAGACCCAGTACTTC. Amino acid sequence: CSVLWRFQETQYF.

This chain connects TRBV6-1 to TRBJ1-5; 9 bases line up with TRBD1. The germline V gene has CDR1 MNHNS and CDR2 SASEGT. The CDR3 spans 15 residues. V lost 4 bases, J lost 11 bases, and 12 bases stayed unmatched. CDR3 sequence: CASSAPGQGTPAQHF. CDR3 nucleotides: TGTGCCAGCAGTGCACCGGGACAGGGCACCCCGGCCCAGCATTTT.

V and J are TRBV6-5 and TRBJ1-2; perhaps TRBD1 as D (6 bases). V was clipped by 4 bases and J by 4 bases, with 10 bases between them. The germline V gene encodes CDR1 MNHEY and CDR2 SVGAGI. This CDR3 comprises 13 residues. CDR3 DNA: TGTGCCAGCAGTTCCGACAGGACCTATGGCTACACCTTC. Residues: CASSSDRTYGYTF.

The chain employs TRBV19 and TRBJ2-7; the match to TRBD1 covers 8 bases. The germline CDR1 and CDR2 sequences are LNHDA and SQIVND (reference sequence). CDR3 length equals 13 residues. The ends lost 9 bases at V and 5 bases at J; junction bases unmatched: 9. CDR3 protein: CASTSDRDHEQYF. For the CDR3, the DNA is TGTGCCAGCACGTCGGACAGGGACCACGAGCAGTACTTC.

The V and J genes are TRBV5-6 and TRBJ2-5, with D unclear. The CDR3 spans 16 residues. Per germline, CDR1 SGHDT and CDR2 YYEEEE. Trimming stripped 2 bases from V and 5 bases from J, with 19 bases between. The CDR3 sequence is CASSLKRALLQETQYF. Written as DNA, the CDR3 is TGTGCCAGCAGCTTAAAGCGCGCGCTTCTTCAGGAGACCCAGTACTTC.

The chain is built from TRBV27 and TRBJ1-5; maybe TRBD1 (5 bases). This CDR3 has 14 amino acids. Deletions cut 4 bases from V and 6 bases from J, with 13 bases between. Per germline, CDR1 MNHEY and CDR2 SMNVEV (reference sequence). The CDR3 region is CASSSRVWGQPQHF. CDR3 coding DNA: TGTGCCAGCAGTTCCAGGGTGTGGGGTCAGCCCCAGCATTTT.

This chain links TRBV30 with TRBJ2-2; D remains unclear. CDR1 and CDR2 (germline): GTSNPN, SVGIG (reference sequence). V dropped 8 bases and J dropped 0 bases, with 19 bases sitting between them. The CDR3 extends over 16 amino acids. This CDR3 is CAGRKGTVSNTGELFF. CDR3 nucleotide sequence: TGTGCCGGAAGAAAGGGTACAGTCTCGAACACCGGGGAGCTGTTTTTT.

This chain connects TRBV27 to TRBJ2-7; 12 nucleotides align to TRBD1. The CDR3 contains 17 residues. Trimming at V came to 6 bases and at J to 3 bases, leaving 12 bases not matched to a gene. Germline assignment: CDR1 MNHEY and CDR2 SMNVEV (reference sequence). CDR3 in amino acids: CASRRGQGASQGYEQYF. The DNA for the CDR3 is TGTGCCAGCAGACGGGGACAGGGGGCCAGCCAAGGCTACGAGCAGTACTTC.

The chain employs TRBV9 and TRBJ2-3; D is unclear. V was cut by 0 bases and J by 8 bases, with 7 bases left in between. This CDR3 has 12 amino acids. From germline, CDR1 is SGDLS and CDR2 YYNGEE. The CDR3 nucleotides read TGTGCCAGCAGCGTAGTACATCCTACGCAGTATTTT. It is translated as CASSVVHPTQYF.

The chain links TRBV27 to TRBJ2-3, with 7 bases matching TRBD2. This CDR3 has 15 residues. J gave up 2 bases and V 2 bases, and 4 bases lay outside the gene matches. Germline assignment: CDR1 MNHEY and CDR2 SMNVEV (reference sequence). The CDR3 region is CASSLGLAATDTQYF. DNA for the CDR3: TGTGCCAGCAGTTTAGGGCTAGCGGCCACAGATACGCAGTATTTT.